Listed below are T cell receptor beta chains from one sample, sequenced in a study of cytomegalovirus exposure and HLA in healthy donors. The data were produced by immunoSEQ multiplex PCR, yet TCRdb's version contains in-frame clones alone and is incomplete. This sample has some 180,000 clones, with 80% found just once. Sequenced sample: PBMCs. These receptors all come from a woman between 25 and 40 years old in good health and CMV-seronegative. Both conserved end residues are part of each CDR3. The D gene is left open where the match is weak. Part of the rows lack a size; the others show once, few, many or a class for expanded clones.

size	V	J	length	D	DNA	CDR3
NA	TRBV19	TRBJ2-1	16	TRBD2	TGTGCCAGTAGTCCTACGGGAGGGAGCTCCTACAATGAGCAGTTCTTC	CASSPTGGSSYNEQFF
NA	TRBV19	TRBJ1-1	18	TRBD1	TGTGCCAGTAGTCGTCGAGGGAGACAGGGGTATAGACTGACTGAAGCTTTCTTT	CASSRRGRQGYRLTEAFF
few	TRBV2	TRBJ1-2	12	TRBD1	TGTGCCGGGGGACAGGGCGGCTATGGCTACACCTTC	CAGGQGGYGYTF
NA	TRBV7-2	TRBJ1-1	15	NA	TGTGCCAGCAGCGGCCAGAGGGTGGGCGGTACTGAAGCTTTCTTT	CASSGQRVGGTEAFF
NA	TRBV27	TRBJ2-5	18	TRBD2	TGTGCCAGCAGTATTTTCGGGCAGGGCGGGGGACCCCAAGAGACCCAGTACTTC	CASSIFGQGGGPQETQYF
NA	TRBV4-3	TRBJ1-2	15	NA	TGCGCCAGCAGCCCCCAAAGGCAGGGGAACTATGGCTACACCTTC	CASSPQRQGNYGYTF
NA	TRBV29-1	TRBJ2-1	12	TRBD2	TGCAGCGTTGAAGCGGCGGGGGGGACGCAGTTCTTC	CSVEAAGGTQFF
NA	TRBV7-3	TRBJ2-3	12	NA	TGTGCCAGCAGCTTCGCGCACGATACGCAGTATTTT	CASSFAHDTQYF
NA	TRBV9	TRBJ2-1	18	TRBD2	TGTGCCAGCAGCGTAAGCTCCGGCGGGACTAGCGGCCACAATGAGCAGTTCTTC	CASSVSSGGTSGHNEQFF
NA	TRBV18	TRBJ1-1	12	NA	TGTGCCAGCTCACCTGGTGGGACTCACGCTTTCTTT	CASSPGGTHAFF
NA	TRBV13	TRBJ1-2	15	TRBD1	TGTGCCAGCAGCCCGTGGGACAGGGAACCCTATGGCTACACCTTC	CASSPWDREPYGYTF
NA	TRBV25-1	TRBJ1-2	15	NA	TGTGCCAGCAGTGAATATCCGCGGGGTAACTATGGCTACACCTTC	CASSEYPRGNYGYTF
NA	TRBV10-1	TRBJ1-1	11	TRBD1	TGCGCCAGCGATACGGGACAGTCGGCTTTCTTT	CASDTGQSAFF
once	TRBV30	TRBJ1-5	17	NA	TGTGCCTGGAGTCTATCTCCTGACAATTCCCGCAATCAGCCCCAGCATTTT	CAWSLSPDNSRNQPQHF
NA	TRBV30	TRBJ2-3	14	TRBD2	TGTGCCTGGAGTATGGGGGGGGTCACAGATACGCAGTATTTT	CAWSMGGVTDTQYF
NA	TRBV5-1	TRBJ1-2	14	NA	TGCGCCAGCAACCGAGGGAATTCGGTCTATGGCTACACCTTC	CASNRGNSVYGYTF
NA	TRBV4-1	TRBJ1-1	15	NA	TGCGCCAGCAGCCAGGGCGGGAACATGAACACTGAAGCTTTCTTT	CASSQGGNMNTEAFF
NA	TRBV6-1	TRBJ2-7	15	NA	TGTGCCAGCAGTGACTACGGCAGGGAAAGGGACGAGCAGTACTTC	CASSDYGRERDEQYF
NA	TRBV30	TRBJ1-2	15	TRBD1	TGTGCCTGGATCGAGATCCCCGGGACAGCTTATGGCTACACCTTC	CAWIEIPGTAYGYTF
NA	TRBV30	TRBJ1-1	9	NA	TGTGCCTGGGGCCCTGAAGCTTTCTTT	CAWGPEAFF
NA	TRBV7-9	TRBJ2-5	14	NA	TGTGCCAGCAGCCAAGGGGCCGGGCAAGAGACCCAGTACTTC	CASSQGAGQETQYF
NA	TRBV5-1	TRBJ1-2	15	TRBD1	TGCGCCAGCACCTTGCCGGGACAGGGGGCAAATGGCTACACCTTC	CASTLPGQGANGYTF
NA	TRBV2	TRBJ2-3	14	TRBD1	TGTGCCAGCAGATCGACAGGGGGCGCGGATACGCAGTATTTT	CASRSTGGADTQYF
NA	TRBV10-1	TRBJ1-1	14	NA	TGCGCCAGCAGTGATCCGGGACAGAACACTGAAGCTTTCTTT	CASSDPGQNTEAFF
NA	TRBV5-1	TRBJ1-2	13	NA	TGCGCCAGCAGCTTTCAGCCAGGTGAAGGCTACACCTTC	CASSFQPGEGYTF
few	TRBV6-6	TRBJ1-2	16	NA	TGTGCCAGCAGTTACACAGGAATTAACCCAAACTATGGCTACACCTTC	CASSYTGINPNYGYTF
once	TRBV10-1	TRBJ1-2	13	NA	TGCGCCAGCAGTGAGGGGCTTAACTATGGCTACACCTTC	CASSEGLNYGYTF
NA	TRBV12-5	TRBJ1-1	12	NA	TGTGCTAGTGCCAATAGGGGCGGTGAAGCTTTCTTT	CASANRGGEAFF